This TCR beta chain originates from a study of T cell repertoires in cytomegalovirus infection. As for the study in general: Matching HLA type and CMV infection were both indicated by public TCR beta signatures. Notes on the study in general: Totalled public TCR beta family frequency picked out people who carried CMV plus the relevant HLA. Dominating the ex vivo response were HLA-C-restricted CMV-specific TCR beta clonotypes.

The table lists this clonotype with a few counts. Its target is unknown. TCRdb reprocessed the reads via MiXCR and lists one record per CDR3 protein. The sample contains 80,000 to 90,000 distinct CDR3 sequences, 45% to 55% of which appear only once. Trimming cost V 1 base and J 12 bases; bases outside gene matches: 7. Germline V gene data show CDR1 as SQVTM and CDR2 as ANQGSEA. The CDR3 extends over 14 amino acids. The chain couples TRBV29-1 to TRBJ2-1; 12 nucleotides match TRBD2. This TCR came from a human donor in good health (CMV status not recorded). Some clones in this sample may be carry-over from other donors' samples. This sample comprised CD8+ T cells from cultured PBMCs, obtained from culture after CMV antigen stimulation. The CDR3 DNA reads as TGCAGCGTTGAAGGACTAGCGGGGGTCGGGTGGCAGTTCTTC. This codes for CSVEGLAGVGWQFF.